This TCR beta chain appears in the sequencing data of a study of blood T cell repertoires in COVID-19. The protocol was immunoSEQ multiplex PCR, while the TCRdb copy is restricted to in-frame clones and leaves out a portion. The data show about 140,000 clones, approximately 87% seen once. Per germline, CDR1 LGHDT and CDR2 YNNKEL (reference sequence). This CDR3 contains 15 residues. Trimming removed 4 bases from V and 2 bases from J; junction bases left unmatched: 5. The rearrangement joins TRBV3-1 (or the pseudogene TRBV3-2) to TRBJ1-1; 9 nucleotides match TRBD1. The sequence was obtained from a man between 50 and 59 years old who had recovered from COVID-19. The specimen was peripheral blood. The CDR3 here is CASSRITGGNTEAFF. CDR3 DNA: TGTGCCAGCAGCCGGATAACAGGGGGCAACACTGAAGCTTTCTTT.